This TCR beta chain was sequenced during a study of blood T cell repertoires in COVID-19. Authors' analysis steps: Estimation of nucleated cell counts relied on the amplification of reference gene primers. This table comes from immunoSEQ multiplex PCR, and its TCRdb copy is limited to in-frame clones, with some not included. V and J calls and clone size are those listed in that table; D and trimming were worked out from the DNA. The table lists 120,000 to 150,000 clones, approximately 92% of them singletons. This CDR3 comprises 12 residues. The germline V gene encodes CDR1 SQVTM and CDR2 ANQGSEA. Trimming cost V 8 bases and J 9 bases, with 17 bases left between them. This clone occurred once.

The sample consisted of peripheral blood. The V call is TRBV29-1, the J call TRBJ2-1; tentative D call: TRBD2 (6 bases). This receptor was taken from a man aged 18-30 years with COVID-19, enrolled during active disease. The CDR3 DNA reads as TGCAGCTTCCTTAGCGGAGGGGCTGAGCAGTTCTTC. It specifies CSFLSGGAEQFF.